Following are 21 T cell receptor beta chains from one sample sequenced in a study of blood T cells in healthy people across ages. Sample-barcoded 5' priming and a J-beta primer mix drove a second PCR of roughly 7 to 11 cycles. TCRdb reanalysed the 5' RACE reads using MiXCR and keeps one entry per CDR3 protein. Among some 900,000 distinct CDR3 sequences listed, around 48% were seen once. The sample taken for sequencing was blood. Receptor source: a man younger than 40 in good health.

This rearrangement joins TRBV21-1 to TRBJ2-1; the table's D call, TRBD1, has no DNA check behind it. The DNA end lines up better with TRBJ2-7; the J call may be wrong. TRBV21-1 is termed a pseudogene. CDR3 length equals 15 residues. The CDR3 region is CASSGRDRGPLEQYF. CDR3 DNA: TGTGCCAGCAGCGGACGGGACAGGGGGCCCCTCGAGCAGTACTTC.

The sample holds a few counts of this clonotype. The DNA for the CDR3 is TGTGCCAGCAGTGCCCCCCCGTCGAGGGGGCTAGGGAATGAGCAGTTCTTC. It codes for CASSAPPSRGLGNEQFF. The chain recombines TRBV25-1 with TRBJ2-1; 7 bases are a match to TRBD1. The germline CDR1 and CDR2 sequences are MGHDK and SYGVNS. The CDR3 covers 17 residues. With V trimmed by 4 bases and J by 7 bases, 16 bases remained unmatched. Complete variable domain (other parts from reference TRBV25-1 and TRBJ2-1): EADIYQTPRYLVIGTGKKITLECSQTMGHDKMYWYQQDPGMELHLIHYSYGVNSTEKGDLSSESTVSRIRTEHFPLTLESARPSHTSQYLCASSAPPSRGLGNEQFFGPGTRLTVL.

The chain couples TRBV18 to TRBJ2-1, with TRBD1 matching over 7 bases. Germline CDR1 KGHSH, CDR2 LQKENI. V lost 0 bases and J lost 7; bases outside the gene matches: 6. The CDR3 is made up of 15 amino acids. The CDR3 reads CASSPPSRQGNEQFF. The CDR3 region has the DNA TGTGCCAGCTCACCACCCTCGAGACAGGGAAATGAGCAGTTCTTC.

This clonotype was counted between two and nine times. This rearrangement joins TRBV3-1 to TRBJ2-2; 11 nucleotides align to TRBD2. From germline, CDR1 is LGHDT and CDR2 YNNKEL (reference sequence). There are 16 residues in the CDR3. Germline trimming cut 5 bases from V and 1 base from J; bases unmatched to any gene: 3. In nucleotides, the CDR3 is TGTGCCAGCAGCGTTACTAGCGGGGGGAACACCGGGGAGCTGTTTTTT. It translates to CASSVTSGGNTGELFF. The whole variable domain, filled in from reference TRBV3-1 and TRBJ2-2, reads DTAVSQTPKYLVTQMGNDKSIKCEQNLGHDTMYWYKQDSKKFLKIMFSYNNKELIINETVPNRFSPKSPDKAHLNLHINSLELGDSAVYFCASSVTSGGNTGELFFGEGSRLTVL.

This clonotype has a handful of counts. J is TRBJ2-3 and V is TRBV6-5; no clear D gene. The CDR3 totals 14 residues. V lost 0 bases to trimming and J lost 4 bases, with 8 bases between them. Germline assignment: CDR1 MNHEY and CDR2 SVGAGI. Here the CDR3 DNA reads TGTGCCAGCAGTTACTCCCTACGGGCAGATACGCAGTATTTT. It encodes CASSYSLRADTQYF.

This clonotype was observed a few times. The genes are TRBV4-1 and TRBJ1-1, with D uncertain. Looked up from germline, CDR1 is MGHRA and CDR2 is YSYEKL. The CDR3 consists of 15 residues. Trimming removed 0 bases from V and 4 bases from J, with 12 bases in between. CDR3: CASSQDQDWGTEAFF. DNA of the CDR3: TGCGCCAGCAGCCAAGATCAGGACTGGGGCACTGAAGCTTTCTTT.

In its sample, this clonotype was seen a few times. The chain carries TRBV6-5 and TRBJ2-2, with 10 bases fitting TRBD2. The CDR3 runs to 15 residues. CDR1 is MNHEY and CDR2 is SVGAGI in the germline V gene. V lost 7 bases and J lost 0; bases outside the gene matches: 2. The CDR3 nucleotides are TGTGCCAGCAAAAGCGGGGGGGCGAACACCGGGGAGCTGTTTTTT. Its translation is CASKSGGANTGELFF.

This clonotype was seen only a few times. The chain joins TRBV20-1 to TRBJ2-7; D perhaps matches TRBD1 (6 bases). The length of the CDR3 is 13 residues. V lost 3 bases and J lost 4, with 13 bases in between. Germline V gives CDR1 DFQATT, CDR2 SNEGSKA (reference sequence). The CDR3 DNA reads as TGCAGTGCTAGGACCCTAGGACAGTACGAGCAGTACTTC. Amino acid sequence: CSARTLGQYEQYF.

This clonotype was seen more than once but under ten times. The chain employs TRBV7-2 and TRBJ2-7; the D gene is possibly TRBD2 (6 bases). The DNA end is more similar to TRBJ2-5, so the J call may be wrong. Germline lookup yields CDR1 SGHTA and CDR2 FQGNSA. CDR3 length equals 14 residues. CDR3 protein: CASMDGGSIKTQYF. CDR3 nucleotide sequence: TGTGCCAGCATGGACGGGGGAAGTATAAAGACCCAGTACTTC.

V usage is TRBV7-2 and J usage is TRBJ2-5; TRBD2 matches at 11 bases. The V segment lost 4 bases and the J segment 5 bases; nucleotides outside the gene matches: 9. Germline CDR1 is SGHTA and CDR2 is FQGNSA. The CDR3 totals 16 residues. CDR3 sequence (DNA): TGTGCCAGCAGCTCCTCAACTAGCGGGGGTACGGAGACCCAGTACTTC. The encoded protein is CASSSSTSGGTETQYF.

DNA of the CDR3: TGTGCCAGCAGCCCCAACCGGGACAGGGTCGGGGGCTACACCTTC. As protein: CASSPNRDRVGGYTF. The genes are TRBV7-2 and TRBJ1-2; TRBD1 agrees at 9 bases. Germline V gene sequence: CDR1 SGHTA, CDR2 FQGNSA. CDR3 length equals 15 residues. The J segment lost 8 bases and the V segment lost 5 bases, leaving 12 bases of the junction unmatched.

In DNA, the CDR3 is TGTGCCAGCAGTTCCCGACAGGGGGCACGAAGCAATCAGCCCCAGCATTTT. This encodes CASSSRQGARSNQPQHF. The gene calls are TRBV6-5 and TRBJ1-5; 10 bases are a match to TRBD1. The CDR3 sequence is 17 residues long. After removal of 4 bases from V and 1 base from J, the junction contained 7 bases not matched to a gene. Germline lookup yields CDR1 MNHEY and CDR2 SVGAGI.

CDR3 protein: CASGGPVDTQYF. The CDR3 DNA follows: TGTGCCAGCGGGGGTCCCGTGGATACGCAGTATTTT. This chain joins TRBV3-1 and TRBJ2-3, with D perhaps assigned TRBD1 or TRBD2 (5 bases each). Trimming cost V 8 bases and J 6 bases, with 12 bases left between them. The CDR3 spans 12 residues. Per the germline V gene, CDR1 is LGHDT and CDR2 is YNNKEL (reference sequence).

CDR3 residues: CAIRRQIQETQYF. The CDR3 DNA sequence: TGTGCCATCAGGAGACAGATCCAAGAGACCCAGTACTTC. The chain joins TRBV10-3 to TRBJ2-5, with D perhaps matching TRBD1 (5 bases). The V end lost 6 bases, the J end lost 1 base, and 9 bases lay between the germline ends. CDR1 and CDR2 from the germline V gene are ENHRY and SYGVKD. CDR3 length equals 13 residues.

The gene calls are TRBV7-2 and TRBJ2-4; 7 bases line up with TRBD1. CDR1 SGHTA and CDR2 FQGNSA come from the germline V gene. With V trimmed by 1 base and J by 13 bases, 13 bases remained unmatched. The CDR3 totals 15 residues. CDR3 DNA: TGTGCCAGCAGCTTAGGACAGGGTAATACGAATGAGCAGTACTTC. Protein sequence: CASSLGQGNTNEQYF. Looking up the rest from reference TRBV7-2 and TRBJ2-4 gives the full variable domain: GAGVSQSPSNKVTEKGKDVELRCDPISGHTALYWYRQSLGQGLEFLIYFQGNSAPDKSGLPSDRFSAERTGGSVSTLTIQRTQQEDSAVYLCASSLGQGNTNEQYFGAGTRLSVL.

The chain joins TRBV13 to TRBJ2-6; TRBD2 is a possible D gene (5 bases). The CDR3 is made up of 17 amino acids. Germline V lookup: CDR1 PRHDT, CDR2 FYEKMQ (reference sequence). Trimming took off 5 bases at V and 4 bases at J, with 18 bases between the two ends. CDR3 bases: TGTGCCAGCAGCCCTCTCGGGGTGGGTTCAGGGGCCAACGTCCTGACTTTC. This codes for CASSPLGVGSGANVLTF. Together with reference TRBV13 and TRBJ2-6, the CDR3 gives the full variable domain: AAGVIQSPRHLIKEKRETATLKCYPIPRHDTVYWYQQGPGQDPQFLISFYEKMQSDKGSIPDRFSAQQFSDYHSELNMSSLELGDSALYFCASSPLGVGSGANVLTFGAGSRLTVL.

This clonotype was observed a few times. The genes are TRBV4-1 and TRBJ2-5; a weak D match, TRBD2 (6 bases). The CDR3 covers 15 residues. Per germline, CDR1 MGHRA and CDR2 YSYEKL. V lost 0 bases to trimming and J lost 5 bases, with 13 bases between them. This CDR3 is CASSQEPLARETQYF. The CDR3 DNA sequence: TGCGCCAGCAGCCAAGAACCTCTAGCGCGGGAGACCCAGTACTTC.

The rearrangement joins TRBV3-1 to TRBJ2-5; 12 bases align to TRBD2. V trimming: 9 bases; J trimming: 2 bases; junction bases outside the gene matches: 7. This CDR3 is 15 amino acids long. The germline V gene has CDR1 LGHDT and CDR2 YNNKEL (reference sequence). The CDR3 sequence: CASRAGLAGQETQYF. The CDR3 nucleotides read TGTGCCAGTAGAGCCGGACTAGCGGGGCAAGAGACCCAGTACTTC.

The chain carries TRBV12-3 or TRBV12-4 and TRBJ1-1; D perhaps matches TRBD1 (5 bases). This CDR3 region has 15 residues. V lost 3 bases, J lost 0 bases, and 11 bases lay in between. The CDR3 is CASSLIVRVNTEAFF. The CDR3 DNA reads TGTGCCAGCAGTTTGATTGTCAGGGTGAACACTGAAGCTTTCTTT.

This clonotype occurred a few times. The chain links TRBV6-5 to TRBJ2-3, with D unclear. The CDR3 extends over 15 amino acids. Trimming pared 3 bases from V and 1 base from J, leaving 11 bases between. Germline CDR1 reads MNHEY; CDR2 reads SVGAGI. The chain's CDR3 is CASSYLPVGTDTQYF. CDR3 bases: TGTGCCAGCAGTTATCTGCCAGTCGGCACAGATACGCAGTATTTT.

In this sample, this clonotype turned up once. The genes are TRBV20-1 and TRBJ1-1, with TRBD1 as a possible D gene (5 bases). Germline V gene sequence: CDR1 DFQATT, CDR2 SNEGSKA (reference sequence). CDR3 length: 13 residues. V was pared by 5 bases and J by 2 bases, with 12 bases between. The CDR3 nucleotides are TGCAGTGCTTTCCCCGACAGAAACACTGAAGCTTTCTTT. Translated, it gives CSAFPDRNTEAFF.